This T cell receptor beta chain stems from a study of response to subunit inactivated influenza vaccine. This clonotype showed up many times. TCRdb independently ran MiXCR on the RT-PCR reads; one entry per CDR3 protein. The data show a few hundred thousand distinct CDR3 sequences, around 11% seen once. These data are also associated with another study on T cells expressing NK-cell markers. That source adds: What made the TCR beta cDNA was 5'RACE template switching with UMIs. Seven donors tested HCMV-seropositive and one tested seronegative among the eight sequenced. The authors restricted sorting to alpha-beta TCR T cells with an anti-gamma-delta TCR antibody in several experiments. Dominant NKG2C+ clonotype frequencies of roughly 1.0-7.0% of CD8+ T cells were measured in over 5 donors. Four of the donors also had these clonotypes leading their CD3+CD56-NKG2C+ fraction.

Source: PBMCs from blood, taken on the day of vaccination. The TCR originated in a man aged 50 or older who received an inactivated influenza vaccine.

CDR3 in DNA: TGTGCCAGCAGTCCCCGACAGGGGCGCACCGGGGAGCTGTTTTTT. It codes for CASSPRQGRTGELFF. The V gene is TRBV6-1, the J gene TRBJ2-2, with 8 bases fitting TRBD1. The CDR3 runs 15 residues. Germline assignment: CDR1 MNHNS and CDR2 SASEGT. The V segment lost 5 bases and the J segment 4 bases; nucleotides outside the gene matches: 6.